Below are 5 T cell receptor beta chains sequenced from a single sample in a study of T cell repertoires in cytomegalovirus infection. TCRdb reprocessed the reads with MiXCR, giving one entry per CDR3 protein. The table records 200,000 to 300,000 distinct CDR3 sequences, approximately 9% of them present only once. Sequencing was carried out using PBMCs. Every receptor here comes from a human donor in good health (CMV status not recorded). Some clones in this sample may be carry-over from other donors' samples.

This clonotype was found many times. This chain uses TRBV10-2 with TRBJ1-6, with D perhaps matching TRBD1 (6 bases). The CDR3 has 14 residues. Per the germline V gene, CDR1 is WSHSY and CDR2 is SAAADI. V lost 10 bases and J 9 bases, leaving 19 bases between the germline ends. The CDR3 reads CATYAGGEGSPLHF. In nucleotides, the CDR3 is TGCGCCACCTACGCCGGGGGCGAGGGTTCACCCCTCCACTTT.

This clonotype was recorded many times. The chain recombines TRBV7-2 with TRBJ1-1, with D maybe TRBD1 (6 bases). Trimming took 2 bases from V and 0 from J, leaving 10 bases between them. Germline CDR1 and CDR2: SGHTA and FQGNSA. This CDR3 is built from 15 residues. The DNA for the CDR3 is TGTGCCAGCAGCTTACAGGGGCCTGTGAACACTGAAGCTTTCTTT. Its translation: CASSLQGPVNTEAFF.

This clonotype was observed many times. This sequence joins TRBV11-3 and TRBJ1-1; 8 positions match TRBD1. The CDR3 sequence is 11 residues long. The germline V gene has CDR1 SGHNT and CDR2 YENEEA. The trim removed 11 bases at V and 4 bases at J, leaving 3 bases unmatched. In DNA form, the CDR3 reads TGTGCCTCAACAGGGGGCACTGAAGCTTTCTTT. Amino acids: CASTGGTEAFF.

V and J are TRBV6-1 and TRBJ2-1, with a weak D call TRBD2 (7 bases). Germline V gene lookup returns CDR1 MNHNS and CDR2 SASEGT. Trimming took 5 bases from V and 5 from J, leaving 16 bases between them. CDR3 length: 15 residues. The DNA for the CDR3 is TGTGCCAGCAGTCCCGGCGGGGGCCTCCACAATGAGCAGTTCTTC. Amino acids: CASSPGGGLHNEQFF.

This clonotype appeared many times. The gene calls are TRBV7-2 and TRBJ2-7; D is uncertain. Trimming stripped 8 bases from V and 5 bases from J, with 10 bases between. The CDR3 spans 11 residues. Per germline, CDR1 SGHTA and CDR2 FQGNSA. The CDR3 bases are TGTGCCAGCGCCCTCCGTCACGAGCAGTACTTC. Amino acids: CASALRHEQYF.